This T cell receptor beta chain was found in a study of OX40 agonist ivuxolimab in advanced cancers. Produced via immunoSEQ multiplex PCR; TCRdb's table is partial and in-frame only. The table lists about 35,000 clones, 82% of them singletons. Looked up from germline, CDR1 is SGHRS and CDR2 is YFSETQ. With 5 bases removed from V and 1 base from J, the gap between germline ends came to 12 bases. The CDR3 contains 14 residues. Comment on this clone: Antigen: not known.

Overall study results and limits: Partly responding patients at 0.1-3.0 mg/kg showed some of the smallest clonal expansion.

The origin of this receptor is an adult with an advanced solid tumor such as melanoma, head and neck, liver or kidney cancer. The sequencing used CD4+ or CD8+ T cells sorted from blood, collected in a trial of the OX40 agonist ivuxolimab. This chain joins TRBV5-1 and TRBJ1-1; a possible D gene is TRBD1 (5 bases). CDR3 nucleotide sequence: TGCGCCAGCAGATTATCAGGGTCGAACACTGAAGCTTTCTTT. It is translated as CASRLSGSNTEAFF.